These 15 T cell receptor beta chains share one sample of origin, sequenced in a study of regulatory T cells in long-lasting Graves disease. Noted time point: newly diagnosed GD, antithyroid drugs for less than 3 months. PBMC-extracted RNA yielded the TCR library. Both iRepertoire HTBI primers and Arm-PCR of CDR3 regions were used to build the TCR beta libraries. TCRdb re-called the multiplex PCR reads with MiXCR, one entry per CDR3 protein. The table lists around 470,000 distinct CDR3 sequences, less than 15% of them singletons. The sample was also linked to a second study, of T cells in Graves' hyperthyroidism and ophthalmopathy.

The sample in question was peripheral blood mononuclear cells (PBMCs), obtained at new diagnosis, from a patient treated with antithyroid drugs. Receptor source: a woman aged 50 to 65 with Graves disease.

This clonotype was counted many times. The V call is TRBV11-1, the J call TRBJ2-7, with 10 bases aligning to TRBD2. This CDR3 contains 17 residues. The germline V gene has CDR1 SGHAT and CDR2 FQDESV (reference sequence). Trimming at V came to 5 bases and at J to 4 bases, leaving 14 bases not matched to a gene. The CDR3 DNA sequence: TGTGCCAGCAGCCCTTATCCCGGAGCGGGAGGGTCGTACGAGCAGTACTTC. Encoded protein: CASSPYPGAGGSYEQYF.

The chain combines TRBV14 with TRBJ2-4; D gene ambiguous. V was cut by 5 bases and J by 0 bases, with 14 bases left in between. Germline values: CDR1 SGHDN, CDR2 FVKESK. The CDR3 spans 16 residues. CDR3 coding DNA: TGTGCCAGCAGCTCCACCCGAACATTAGCCAAAAACATTCAGTACTTC. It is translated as CASSSTRTLAKNIQYF.

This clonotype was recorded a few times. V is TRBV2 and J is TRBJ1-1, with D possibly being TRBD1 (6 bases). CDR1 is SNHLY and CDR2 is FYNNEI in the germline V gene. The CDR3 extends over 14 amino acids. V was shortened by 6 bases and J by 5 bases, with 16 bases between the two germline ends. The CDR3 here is CASRGLQGLTEAFF. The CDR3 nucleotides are TGTGCCAGCAGGGGTCTACAGGGTTTAACTGAAGCTTTCTTT.

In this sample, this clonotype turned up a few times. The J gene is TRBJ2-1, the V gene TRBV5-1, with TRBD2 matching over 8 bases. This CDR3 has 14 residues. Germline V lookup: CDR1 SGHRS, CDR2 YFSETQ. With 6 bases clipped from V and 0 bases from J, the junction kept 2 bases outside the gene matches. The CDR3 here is CASTLADSYNEQFF. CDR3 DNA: TGCGCCAGCACACTAGCGGACTCCTACAATGAGCAGTTCTTC.

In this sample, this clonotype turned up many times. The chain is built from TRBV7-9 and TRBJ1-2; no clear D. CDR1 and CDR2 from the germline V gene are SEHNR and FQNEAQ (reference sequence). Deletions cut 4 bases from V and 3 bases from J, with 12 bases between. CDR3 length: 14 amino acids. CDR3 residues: CASSSRFSDYGYTF. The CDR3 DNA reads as TGTGCCAGCAGCTCCCGGTTTTCGGACTATGGCTACACCTTC.

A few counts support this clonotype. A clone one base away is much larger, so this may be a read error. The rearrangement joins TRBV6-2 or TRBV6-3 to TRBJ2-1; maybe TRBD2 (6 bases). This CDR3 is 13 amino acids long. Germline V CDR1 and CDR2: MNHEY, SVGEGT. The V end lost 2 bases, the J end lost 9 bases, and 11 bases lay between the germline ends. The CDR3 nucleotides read TGTGCCAGCAGTTACGAACGGGGGAGTGAGCAGTTCTTC. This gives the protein CASSYERGSEQFF.

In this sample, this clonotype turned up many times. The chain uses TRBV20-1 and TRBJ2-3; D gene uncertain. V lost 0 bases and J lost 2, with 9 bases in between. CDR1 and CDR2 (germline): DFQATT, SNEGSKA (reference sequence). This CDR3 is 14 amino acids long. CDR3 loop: CSARDLSDTDTQYF. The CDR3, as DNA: TGCAGTGCTAGAGACTTATCTGACACAGATACGCAGTATTTT.

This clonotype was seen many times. The CDR3 loop reads CASGLVRTGGIPSNQPQHF. The CDR3 coding sequence is TGTGCTAGTGGTTTGGTACGGACAGGGGGCATTCCTAGCAATCAGCCCCAGCATTTT. The V and J genes are TRBV12-5 and TRBJ1-5, with 11 nucleotides matching TRBD1. Looked up from germline, CDR1 is LGHNT and CDR2 is FRNRAP. This CDR3 spans 19 amino acids. J lost 0 bases, V lost 0 bases, and 7 bases had no gene match.

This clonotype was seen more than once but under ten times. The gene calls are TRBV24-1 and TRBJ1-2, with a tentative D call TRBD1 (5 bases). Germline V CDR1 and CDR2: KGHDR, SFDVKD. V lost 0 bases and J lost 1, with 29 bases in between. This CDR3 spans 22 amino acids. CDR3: CATSDLLFPTIQDSMDNYGYTF. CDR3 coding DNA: TGTGCCACCAGTGATTTGCTATTCCCCACGATACAGGACTCTATGGATAACTATGGCTACACCTTC.

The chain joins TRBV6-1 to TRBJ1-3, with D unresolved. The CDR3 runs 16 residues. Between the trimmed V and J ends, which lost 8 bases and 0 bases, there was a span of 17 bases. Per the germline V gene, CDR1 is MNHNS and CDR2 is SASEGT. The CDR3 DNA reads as TGTGCCAGCGGACTTAACGCCCAAAGCTCTGGAAACACCATATATTTT. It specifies CASGLNAQSSGNTIYF.

The CDR3 DNA reads as TGTGCCAGCAGCTTAACCCCTGGGACTAGCGGGATTAGCACAGATACGCAGTATTTT. Protein product: CASSLTPGTSGISTDTQYF. This rearrangement joins TRBV7-3 to TRBJ2-3; 13 bases map to TRBD2. This CDR3 is built from 19 residues. V was pared by 0 bases and J by 0 bases, with 6 bases of the junction left unmatched. Germline CDR1 reads SGHTA; CDR2 reads FQGTGA.

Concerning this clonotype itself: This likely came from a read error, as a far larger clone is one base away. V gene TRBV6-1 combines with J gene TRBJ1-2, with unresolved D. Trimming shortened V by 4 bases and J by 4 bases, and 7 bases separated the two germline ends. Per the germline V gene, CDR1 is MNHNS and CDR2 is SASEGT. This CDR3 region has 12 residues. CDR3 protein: CASSVGFYGYTF. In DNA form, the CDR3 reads TGTGCCAGCAGTGTAGGGTTCTATGGCTACACCTTC.

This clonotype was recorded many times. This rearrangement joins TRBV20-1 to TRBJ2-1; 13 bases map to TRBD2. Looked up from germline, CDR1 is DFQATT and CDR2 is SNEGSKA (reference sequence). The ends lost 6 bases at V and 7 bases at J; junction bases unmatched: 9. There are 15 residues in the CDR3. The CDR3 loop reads CSANSGLAGSNEQFF. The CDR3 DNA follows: TGCAGTGCGAATTCGGGACTAGCGGGATCTAATGAGCAGTTCTTC.

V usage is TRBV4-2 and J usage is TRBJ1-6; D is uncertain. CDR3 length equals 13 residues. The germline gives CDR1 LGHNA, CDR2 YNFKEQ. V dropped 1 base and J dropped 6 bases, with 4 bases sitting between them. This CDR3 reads CASSQVANSPLHF. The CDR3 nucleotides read TGTGCCAGCAGCCAAGTTGCTAATTCACCCCTCCACTTT.

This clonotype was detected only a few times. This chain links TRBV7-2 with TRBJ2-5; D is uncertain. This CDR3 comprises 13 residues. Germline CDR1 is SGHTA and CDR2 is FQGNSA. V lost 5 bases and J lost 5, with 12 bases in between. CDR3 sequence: CASSPGGRETQYF. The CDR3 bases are TGTGCCAGCAGCCCGGGCGGCCGGGAGACCCAGTACTTC.